These T cell receptor beta chains were read from a single sample in a study of T cell responses to AZD1222 COVID-19 vaccine. This table comes from immunoSEQ multiplex PCR, and its TCRdb copy is limited to in-frame clones, with some not included. Here the sample spans some 140,000 clones, 88% being singletons. The specimen comprised peripheral blood, sampled 28 days after the second AZD1222 dose. These receptors were obtained from an adult who received the AZD1222 COVID-19 vaccine. Each CDR3 is given without its conserved first and last residue. Expanded clones get a size class; other rows say once, few or many, or leave the size out.

size: NA; J: TRBJ1-5; V: TRBV30; CDR3: AWSRPPISNQPQH
size: once; J: TRBJ1-5; V: TRBV30; CDR3: AYQVGAHGNQPQH
size: NA; J: TRBJ2-5; V: TRBV19; CDR3: ASSKGQGIETQY
size: NA; J: TRBJ1-1; V: TRBV2; CDR3: ASSESPVVSSNTEAF
size: NA; J: TRBJ2-5; V: TRBV5-5; CDR3: ASSLGSGGEETQY
size: NA; J: TRBJ2-1; V: TRBV13; CDR3: ASSLERAESF
size: NA; J: TRBJ2-7; V: TRBV7-9; CDR3: ASSRPTQDYEQY
size: NA; J: TRBJ1-4; V: TRBV3-1/TRBV3-2; CDR3: ASSPIGASRDEKLF
size: NA; J: TRBJ1-3; V: TRBV30; CDR3: AWSVPGPGNTIY
size: NA; J: TRBJ2-7; V: TRBV11-3; CDR3: ASSLWDRDYEQY
size: once; J: TRBJ2-5; V: TRBV12-3/TRBV12-4; CDR3: ASSNPDRETQY
size: NA; J: TRBJ2-5; V: TRBV30; CDR3: AWSGSGQETQY
size: NA; J: TRBJ2-3; V: TRBV7-3; CDR3: ASSPIAGGPSDTQY
size: NA; J: TRBJ1-2; V: TRBV6-2/TRBV6-3; CDR3: ASSLGTNYGYT
size: NA; J: TRBJ1-1; V: TRBV5-4; CDR3: ASSSQGRENTEAF
size: few; J: TRBJ1-1; V: TRBV7-9; CDR3: ASSQGGSPGTEAF
size: NA; J: TRBJ1-2; V: TRBV4-1; CDR3: ASSQVAGVHGYT
size: few; J: TRBJ1-6; V: TRBV30; CDR3: AWGWTGYNSPLH
size: NA; J: TRBJ1-2; V: TRBV19; CDR3: ASSIDQADPSYGYT
size: NA; J: TRBJ1-2; V: TRBV7-8; CDR3: ASSLGQIDYGYT
size: few; J: TRBJ1-5; V: TRBV19; CDR3: ASSIGTGGFQPQH
size: NA; J: TRBJ2-1; V: TRBV6-5; CDR3: ASSYSKVLAGGEQF
size: NA; J: TRBJ1-4; V: TRBV18; CDR3: ASSPPNRINEKLF
size: NA; J: TRBJ2-7; V: TRBV19; CDR3: ASSLRQGRYEQY
size: NA; J: TRBJ1-2; V: TRBV4-1; CDR3: ASSQDRGATRGYT
size: NA; J: TRBJ2-7; V: TRBV5-4; CDR3: ASSFTGGREQY
size: once; J: TRBJ1-2; V: TRBV5-8; CDR3: ASSFGGGLYGYT
size: NA; J: TRBJ2-1; V: TRBV7-6; CDR3: ASSGPGLAHSYNEQF
size: once; J: TRBJ1-1; V: TRBV19; CDR3: ASSIARLPEAF
size: NA; J: TRBJ1-1; V: TRBV11-2; CDR3: ASQGGVRMNTEAF
size: NA; J: TRBJ2-1; V: TRBV4-3; CDR3: ASSGRGEQF
size: once; J: TRBJ1-3; V: TRBV5-1; CDR3: ASSLGQGTGNTIY
size: NA; J: TRBJ1-2; V: TRBV12-2; CDR3: ASRRGKNGYT